These T cell receptor beta chains were read from a single sample in a study of blood T cell repertoires in COVID-19. TCRdb keeps only in-frame clones here, not all; method: immunoSEQ multiplex PCR. The sample includes roughly 80,000 clones, roughly 86% of them seen just once. Sequencing used peripheral blood. The receptors derive from a human donor in a cohort sampled during active COVID-19. Each CDR3 is given with its conserved first and last residue. The order of the fields is CDR3 length, J gene, clone size, D gene, V gene, CDR3 protein, CDR3 DNA. The D gene is left open where the match is weak. Clone size is not always given. Where it is, it says once, few, many or a class for expanded clones.

len: 14
j_gene: TRBJ2-1
abundance: .
d_gene: .
v_gene: TRBV19
CDR3aa: CASSISSVYNEQFF
CDR3nt: TGTGCCAGTAGTATATCCTCGGTTTACAATGAGCAGTTCTTC

len: 12
j_gene: TRBJ1-2
abundance: .
d_gene: .
v_gene: TRBV30
CDR3aa: CAWSGGAGGYTF
CDR3nt: TGTGCCTGGAGTGGAGGAGCCGGTGGCTACACCTTC

len: 16
j_gene: TRBJ1-6
abundance: .
d_gene: TRBD1
v_gene: TRBV14
CDR3aa: CASSPLDGQVFSPLHF
CDR3nt: TGTGCCAGCAGCCCGCTAGACGGACAGGTCTTTTCACCCCTCCACTTT

len: 15
j_gene: TRBJ2-7
abundance: .
d_gene: TRBD2
v_gene: TRBV5-1
CDR3aa: CASSPRGGVSYEQYF
CDR3nt: TGCGCCAGCAGCCCCCGGGGAGGGGTGTCCTACGAGCAGTACTTC

len: 16
j_gene: TRBJ1-5
abundance: .
d_gene: TRBD1
v_gene: TRBV6-1
CDR3aa: CASSESDRPEDQPQHF
CDR3nt: TGTGCCAGCAGTGAGTCGGACAGGCCCGAGGATCAGCCCCAGCATTTT

len: 15
j_gene: TRBJ1-1
abundance: .
d_gene: .
v_gene: TRBV24-1
CDR3aa: CATSDPARGSTEAFF
CDR3nt: TGTGCCACCAGTGATCCAGCCCGGGGGAGCACTGAAGCTTTCTTT

len: 16
j_gene: TRBJ2-5
abundance: .
d_gene: TRBD1
v_gene: TRBV19
CDR3aa: CASSSPSGQGHRAQYF
CDR3nt: TGTGCCAGTAGTTCGCCTTCAGGACAGGGGCACAGGGCCCAGTACTTC

len: 16
j_gene: TRBJ2-1
abundance: few
d_gene: TRBD2
v_gene: TRBV19
CDR3aa: CASSRASGGSYNEQFF
CDR3nt: TGTGCCAGTAGTAGAGCTAGCGGGGGGTCCTACAATGAGCAGTTCTTC

len: 16
j_gene: TRBJ2-2
abundance: .
d_gene: TRBD2
v_gene: TRBV10-2
CDR3aa: CASRAGLAGGSGELFF
CDR3nt: TGCGCCAGCAGGGCGGGGCTAGCGGGGGGATCCGGGGAGCTGTTTTTT

len: 15
j_gene: TRBJ2-1
abundance: .
d_gene: TRBD2
v_gene: TRBV5-4
CDR3aa: CASSREGTSRGEQFF
CDR3nt: TGTGCCAGCAGCCGGGAGGGGACTAGCCGGGGTGAGCAGTTCTTC

len: 15
j_gene: TRBJ2-1
abundance: .
d_gene: TRBD2
v_gene: TRBV18
CDR3aa: CASSPASGAQGEQFF
CDR3nt: TGTGCCAGCTCACCGGCTAGCGGGGCCCAAGGTGAGCAGTTCTTC

len: 17
j_gene: TRBJ2-3
abundance: .
d_gene: TRBD1
v_gene: TRBV5-4
CDR3aa: CASATGGGFARTDTQYF
CDR3nt: TGTGCCAGCGCGACAGGGGGTGGTTTTGCCCGCACAGATACGCAGTATTTT

len: 15
j_gene: TRBJ2-5
abundance: .
d_gene: TRBD2
v_gene: TRBV30
CDR3aa: CACTGTSGEQETQYF
CDR3nt: TGTGCCTGTACCGGGACTAGCGGGGAACAAGAGACCCAGTACTTC

len: 18
j_gene: TRBJ2-2
abundance: once
d_gene: .
v_gene: TRBV5-1
CDR3aa: CASSLLPALGQRTGELFF
CDR3nt: TGCGCCAGCAGCCTCCTTCCCGCCCTTGGACAGCGGACCGGGGAGCTGTTTTTT

len: 15
j_gene: TRBJ2-1
abundance: once
d_gene: TRBD2
v_gene: TRBV7-7
CDR3aa: CASSLRRGGLNEQFF
CDR3nt: TGTGCTAGCAGCTTAAGACGGGGGGGCTTAAATGAGCAGTTCTTC

len: 18
j_gene: TRBJ2-2
abundance: .
d_gene: TRBD2
v_gene: TRBV19
CDR3aa: CASSPGLAGGQNTGELFF
CDR3nt: TGTGCCAGTAGTCCAGGACTAGCGGGGGGGCAAAACACCGGGGAGCTGTTTTTT